Listed below are T cell receptor beta chains from one sample, sequenced in a study of cytomegalovirus exposure and HLA in healthy donors. Produced via immunoSEQ multiplex PCR; TCRdb's table is partial and in-frame only. Here the sample spans some 130,000 clones, 89% being singletons. Sequencing was done on a sample of PBMCs. These receptor sequences come from a woman aged 18-29 years in good health and CMV-seronegative. Each CDR3 is given with its conserved first and last residue. A clone size is listed for some rows: how often the clone was seen (once, few, many), or a class if it is expanded.

>TRBJ1-3|few|TRBV5-6
CASSYDGSSGNTIYF
>TRBJ1-3|.|TRBV27
CASSLNAGNTIYF
>TRBJ2-5|.|TRBV7-8
CASSNVNTGTQYF
>TRBJ1-2|.|TRBV6-1
CASSFLTGNYGYTF
>TRBJ2-1|.|TRBV5-1
CASSGNRGVGNEQFF
>TRBJ2-7|.|TRBV7-3
CASSRNTRASPYEQYF
>TRBJ1-6|.|TRBV7-2
CASSHEPGQGASPLHF
>TRBJ1-4|.|TRBV4-1
CASSQDLSRVELFF
>TRBJ1-1|.|TRBV6-5
CASSYSTGTEAFF
>TRBJ1-4|.|TRBV6-6
CASSYSGTEEKLFF
>TRBJ1-1|.|TRBV5-1
CASSSVGGDTEAFF
>TRBJ1-4|.|TRBV5-1
CASSSLQMTGGYEKLFF
>TRBJ2-3|.|TRBV6-1
CATHTITDTQYF
>TRBJ1-2|.|TRBV5-1
CASNSQGSRDGYTF
>TRBJ2-1|.|TRBV7-3
CASSLNRDEQFF
>TRBJ2-1|.|TRBV6-1
CASIPGQGTLNEQFF
>TRBJ2-1|.|TRBV11-2
CASSFAGGHSSYNEQFF
>TRBJ1-1|.|TRBV18
CASSREPWTQPLLTEAFF
>TRBJ1-2|.|TRBV19
CASSIVGQGGYGYTF
>TRBJ1-1|.|TRBV4-1
CASSQQGLSQGEAFF
>TRBJ2-7|.|TRBV19
CASSMAAGGAVTYEQYF
>TRBJ1-1|.|TRBV18
CASSPATYTEAFF
>TRBJ2-3|once|TRBV27
CASSLSLAGTDTQYF
>TRBJ2-5|.|TRBV7-3
CASSLTPWGRETQYF
>TRBJ2-3|.|TRBV4-1
CASSQVGPADPTDTQYF
>TRBJ1-2|.|TRBV11-2
CASSRGTGGANGYTF
>TRBJ2-7|.|TRBV7-9
CASIPLSWDRGPEQYF
>TRBJ2-7|.|TRBV5-1
CASSLMGQGGYEQYF
>TRBJ1-1|.|TRBV7-2
CASSQDRVTEAFF
>TRBJ2-1|.|TRBV6-4
CASSDSSLAPDNEQFF
>TRBJ1-1|.|TRBV2
CASSGRENTEAFF
>TRBJ1-5|.|TRBV5-1
CASSLDRAYQPQHF
>TRBJ1-1|.|TRBV4-1
CASSQSPGQGFEAFF
>TRBJ2-7|once|TRBV19
CASSLRDFPFYEQYF
>TRBJ2-1|once|TRBV6-5
CASTLPPHEQFF
>TRBJ2-3|.|TRBV5-1
CASSTLASGDISDTQYF
>TRBJ2-5|.|TRBV10-1
CASSDHRGQETQYF
>TRBJ1-2|.|TRBV18
CASSIPGDRTVGYTF
>TRBJ2-1|few|TRBV27
CASSSLGYVSYNEQFF
>TRBJ1-2|.|TRBV10-3
CAISAGDYGYTF
>TRBJ2-3|.|TRBV7-9
CASSFWSGGTDTQYF